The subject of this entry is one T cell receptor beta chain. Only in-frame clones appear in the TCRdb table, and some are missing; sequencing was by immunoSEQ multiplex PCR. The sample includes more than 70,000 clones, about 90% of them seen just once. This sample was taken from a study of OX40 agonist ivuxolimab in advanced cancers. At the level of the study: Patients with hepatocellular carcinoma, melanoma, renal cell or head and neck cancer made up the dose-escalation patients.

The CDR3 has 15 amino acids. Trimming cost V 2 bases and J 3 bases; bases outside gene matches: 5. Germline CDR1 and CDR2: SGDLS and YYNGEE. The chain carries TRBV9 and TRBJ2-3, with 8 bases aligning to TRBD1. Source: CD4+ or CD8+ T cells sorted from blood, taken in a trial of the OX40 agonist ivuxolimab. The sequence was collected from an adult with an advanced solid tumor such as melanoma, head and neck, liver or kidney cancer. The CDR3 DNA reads TGTGCCAGCAGCGTCGACAGGGGTTGGACAGATACGCAGTATTTT. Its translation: CASSVDRGWTDTQYF. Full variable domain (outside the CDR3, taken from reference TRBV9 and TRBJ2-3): DSGVTQTPKHLITATGQRVTLRCSPRSGDLSVYWYQQSLDQGLQFLIQYYNGEERAKGNILERFSAQQFPDLHSELNLSSLELGDSALYFCASSVDRGWTDTQYFGPGTRLTVL.